This T cell receptor (beta chain) was captured in a study of vaccination and CD4 T cells after COVID-19. Study-level background: A CEFX pool, an HIV-1 Nef pool, or no peptide went to control cultures.

Treatment of the sample: roughly 11-day PBMC culture with coronavirus spike peptide pools or control peptides (ViraFEST assay). ViraFEST used peptide pools to expand antigen-specific T cells, then sequenced TCRs. Worth noting for this clonotype: Its specificity is not known.

Oncomine TCR Beta short-read sequencing was applied to DNA from cultured CD4+ T cells. TCRdb redid the calling of the PCR reads with MiXCR, one entry per CDR3 protein. The sample yields approximately 20,000 distinct CDR3 sequences, roughly 78% seen once. This TCR came from a human donor who received a COVID-19 vaccine. This material consisted of CD4+ T cells from blood, cultured in vitro, taken after SARS-CoV-2 vaccination.

The chain's CDR3 is CASSFDSSYEQYF. The CDR3 nucleotides are TGCGCCAGCAGCTTCGACAGTTCCTACGAGCAGTACTTC. V usage is TRBV5-1 and J usage is TRBJ2-7; D is possibly TRBD1 (5 bases). The CDR3 spans 13 residues. The germline V gene encodes CDR1 SGHRS and CDR2 YFSETQ. Trimming took 2 bases from V and 1 from J, leaving 7 bases between them.